This TCR beta chain was captured by sequencing in a study of blood T cell repertoires in COVID-19. The wider study: Some COVID-19 samples were acute and others convalescent; all came from the United States, Italy and Spain. PBMCs, B-cell-depleted T cells, or T cells were the source of the cDNA or gDNA that made up the material.

Donors in Cohort 3 who had recovered were those with two negative PCRs, healthcare professional clearance, or resolution of their symptoms. V lost 3 bases and J lost 5; bases outside the gene matches: 6. The CDR3 loop spans 15 amino acids. Germline CDR1 is LNHDA and CDR2 is SQIVND (reference sequence). Study processing details: Scientists estimated how many nucleated cells there were by amplifying reference gene primers. The repertoire was sequenced with immunoSEQ multiplex PCR; TCRdb's copy has only in-frame clones and lacks some. That table supplies the V and J calls and clone size; D and trimming were determined from the DNA. The table lists roughly 230,000 clones, 65% to 85% of them singletons, with approximately 3.6% in the top ten.

The J gene is TRBJ2-1, the V gene TRBV19, with 8 bases matching TRBD1. Material: PBMCs or T cells enriched from blood (not recorded which). The receptor comes from a woman in her fifties or sixties who had recovered from COVID-19. CDR3 DNA sequence: TGTGCCAGTAGTATCTCGCCGGGACAGGACAATGAGCAGTTCTTC. As protein: CASSISPGQDNEQFF.